The clone carrying this T cell receptor (beta chain) showed up just a few times. Its specificity is not known. The data are from a study of T-cell memory formation after mild COVID-19. Sample barcodes and UMIs were carried by the TCR alpha and TCR beta cDNA libraries that 5'RACE generated with constant-segment primers. In TCRdb, the 5' RACE reads were re-called with MiXCR into one record per CDR3 protein. Of about 170,000 distinct CDR3 sequences in the sample, 10% to 15% were seen once. Study findings and constraints: Clones that contracted from day 15 to 85 had balanced CD4/CD8; later expanders were CD4+ biased. What remained unconfirmed was the SARS-CoV-2 specificity of second-wave clones peaking on day 37. Some SARS-CoV-2-responding clones were already detected in memory before infection.

This receptor was obtained from a man aged 18 to 30 who had mild COVID-19 (a few samples of this study predate the infection). Cell type and time point are not known. Sequenced input: PBMCs or a T cell subset sorted from them (not recorded which).

The CDR3 DNA sequence: TGTGCCAGCAGCCAAGAACCGGCAAGAGAGGCTTTCTTT. Its protein is CASSQEPAREAFF. V is TRBV14 and J is TRBJ1-1; no clear D gene. The CDR3 is 13 residues long. Germline V gene sequence: CDR1 SGHDN, CDR2 FVKESK. V lost 0 bases and J lost 11, with 13 bases in between.